What follows describes a single T cell receptor beta chain. All the people who gave samples were healthy bone marrow donors. The data were obtained in a study of cytomegalovirus exposure and HLA in healthy donors. Looking at the study overall: A data release that came early held tens of millions of unique TCRs from HLA-typed donors. The study placed 70% to 90% of its 398 genotyped donors in the Caucasian-associated ancestry cluster.

CDR1 and CDR2 from the germline V gene are SNHLY and FYNNEI. CDR3 length equals 14 residues. The V gene lost 4 bases and the J gene lost 2 bases, with 9 bases spanning the gap. The PCR used 60 Vbeta and 13 Jbeta primers. Data came from immunoSEQ multiplex PCR; TCRdb stores just in-frame clones and leaves some out. Of under 200,000 clones listed, roughly 80% are singletons. This sequence joins TRBV2 and TRBJ1-5; D is unclear. The sequenced sample was PBMCs. The TCR sequence derives from a man aged 25-40 years in good health and CMV-seronegative. CDR3 region: CASSAGGGNQPQHF. For the CDR3, the DNA is TGTGCCAGCAGTGCCGGCGGGGGCAATCAGCCCCAGCATTTT.